A single sample gave rise to the 30 T cell receptor beta chains below, sequenced in a study of CD8 T cells in ankylosing spondylitis. Points from the study as a whole: Seven to nine highly homologous variants made up a TCR beta motif that seemed to typify ankylosing spondylitis blood.

Via MiXCR, TCRdb re-called the 5' RACE reads, giving one row per CDR3 protein. The data hold about 700,000 distinct CDR3 sequences, with roughly 19% observed a single time. These receptors have no identified antigens. Sequenced input: blood, either unsorted or a sorted T cell fraction (not recorded which). The receptors stem from a male donor with ankylosing spondylitis.

This rearrangement joins TRBV4-3 to TRBJ2-3; 13 bases map to TRBD2. With 5 bases clipped from V and 1 base from J, the junction kept 9 bases outside the gene matches. The CDR3 covers 18 residues. Germline CDR1 LGHNA, CDR2 YSLEER. CDR3 DNA sequence: TGCGCCAGCAGCTCTCGGACTAGCGGGAGCTTCGGCACAGATACGCAGTATTTT. It is translated as CASSSRTSGSFGTDTQYF.

This clonotype was seen a handful of times. The rearrangement links TRBV12-3 or TRBV12-4 to TRBJ2-3; D is possibly TRBD1 or TRBD2 (5 bases each). Deletions cut 3 bases from V and 2 bases from J, with 18 bases between. The CDR3 is 17 amino acids. CDR3 nucleotide sequence: TGTGCCAGCAGTTTGGGGGAAGGGATGGGCTCCACAGATACGCAGTATTTT. Residues: CASSLGEGMGSTDTQYF.

V gene TRBV7-2 combines with J gene TRBJ2-3; 8 bases agree with TRBD2. CDR1 and CDR2 from the germline V gene are SGHTA and FQGNSA. V shed 2 bases, J shed 3 bases, and the junction held 4 bases outside the gene matches. The CDR3 contains 15 residues. CDR3 sequence (DNA): TGTGCCAGCAGCTTACAACTAGCGGAAACAGATACGCAGTATTTT. Its translation: CASSLQLAETDTQYF.

The genes are TRBV4-3 and TRBJ2-7; no definite D call. V was clipped by 5 bases and J by 2 bases, with 10 bases between them. The CDR3 contains 13 residues. In germline, CDR1 is LGHNA, CDR2 YSLEER. In DNA form, the CDR3 reads TGCGCCAGCAGCTTCGGGCCAGCCTACGAGCAGTACTTC. This encodes CASSFGPAYEQYF.

This clonotype occurred a few times. The chain links TRBV7-9 to TRBJ2-1; 12 nucleotides align to TRBD2. The junction had 7 bases not matched to a gene; V was cut back by 3 bases and J by 10 bases. The CDR3 length is 15 residues. The germline gives CDR1 SEHNR, CDR2 FQNEAQ (reference sequence). CDR3 sequence (DNA): TGTGCCAGCAGCTTTCCTAGCGGGGGGGTCAGCGAGCAGTTCTTC. Its translation: CASSFPSGGVSEQFF.

The rearrangement uses TRBV15 and TRBJ2-4, with D unresolved. Germline-derived CDR1 and CDR2 are LNHNV and YYDKDF (reference sequence). Trimming stripped 0 bases from V and 6 bases from J, with 9 bases between. This CDR3 comprises 14 residues. Here the CDR3 DNA reads TGTGCCACCAGCAGAGATCTTGGACCAAACATTCAGTACTTC. Amino acid sequence: CATSRDLGPNIQYF.

This clonotype occurred a few times. The gene calls are TRBV7-2 and TRBJ2-7, with unresolved D. The ends were cut back, 0 bases at V and 3 bases at J, with 12 bases in the middle. There are 15 residues in the CDR3. CDR1 and CDR2 from the germline V gene are SGHTA and FQGNSA. CDR3 protein: CASSLAITDSYEQYF. The CDR3 coding sequence is TGTGCCAGCAGCTTAGCCATAACGGATAGCTACGAGCAGTACTTC.

The V call is TRBV5-1, the J call TRBJ2-2; 9 bases align to TRBD2. The CDR3 is 16 residues long. The V and J ends lost 4 bases and 4 bases, in that order; junction bases with no gene match: 8. CDR1 is SGHRS and CDR2 is YFSETQ in the germline V gene. The CDR3, as DNA: TGCGCCAGCAGCCCGAGCCTAGCGGGATCCACCGGGGAGCTGTTTTTT. Translating gives CASSPSLAGSTGELFF.

This clonotype has just a few counts. The rearrangement joins TRBV24-1 to TRBJ2-1; TRBD1 agrees at 7 bases. Trimming at V came to 7 bases and at J to 9 bases, leaving 8 bases not matched to a gene. This CDR3 region has 13 residues. Germline V gene sequence: CDR1 KGHDR, CDR2 SFDVKD. The CDR3 nucleotides read TGTGCCACCAGCAGAACCCGACAGGGTGAGCAGTTCTTC. Translation: CATSRTRQGEQFF.

There are a few counts of this clonotype. V usage is TRBV9 and J usage is TRBJ1-2; TRBD1 matches at 8 bases. The germline V gene encodes CDR1 SGDLS and CDR2 YYNGEE. The CDR3 is made up of 16 amino acids. V lost 2 bases, J lost 5 bases, and 11 bases stayed unmatched. The chain's CDR3 is CASSVGQAIGGYGYTF. CDR3 coding DNA: TGTGCCAGCAGCGTGGGACAGGCCATTGGGGGGTATGGCTACACCTTC.

This chain connects TRBV25-1 to TRBJ1-2; unclear D gene. V lost 3 bases, J lost 1 base, and 12 bases lay in between. This CDR3 is built from 15 residues. The germline V gene has CDR1 MGHDK and CDR2 SYGVNS. The CDR3 DNA is TGTGCCAGCAGTGACGGTGGGCTGATTAACTATGGCTACACCTTC. This gives the protein CASSDGGLINYGYTF.

This clonotype came up a few times. The CDR3: CASSFFADNEQFF. CDR3 DNA sequence: TGTGCCAGCAGCTTTTTCGCGGACAATGAGCAGTTCTTC. The chain combines TRBV7-2 with TRBJ2-1, with unresolved D. The CDR3 length is 13 residues. Germline V gene data show CDR1 as SGHTA and CDR2 as FQGNSA. The V end lost 3 bases, the J end lost 5 bases, and 8 bases lay between the germline ends.

This clonotype was observed a few times. V usage is TRBV29-1 and J usage is TRBJ1-1, with D perhaps TRBD1 (5 bases). The CDR3 loop spans 14 amino acids. The germline CDR1 and CDR2 sequences are SQVTM and ANQGSEA. V was clipped by 6 bases and J by 0 bases, with 14 bases between them. The CDR3 loop reads CSVGDSWMNTEAFF. In nucleotides, the CDR3 is TGCAGCGTGGGGGACTCTTGGATGAACACTGAAGCTTTCTTT.

This clonotype was seen more than once but under ten times. The chain employs TRBV5-1 and TRBJ2-2; maybe TRBD1 (6 bases). Trimming stripped 4 bases from V and 6 bases from J, with 19 bases between. The CDR3 runs to 16 residues. The germline CDR1 and CDR2 sequences are SGHRS and YFSETQ. The DNA of the CDR3 is TGCGCCAGCAGCGGGCAAACAGGGACGGTGTCCGGGGAGCTGTTTTTT. Encoded protein: CASSGQTGTVSGELFF.

This clonotype was seen a handful of times. The chain couples TRBV12-3 or TRBV12-4 to TRBJ2-7; 8 bases fit TRBD2. The CDR3 has 15 residues. Losses at the gene ends were 5 bases for V and 2 bases for J; bases not matched to a gene: 8. In nucleotides, the CDR3 is TGTGCCAGCAGTACGCTAGCGGGCCTAGCCTACGAGCAGTACTTC. Translating gives CASSTLAGLAYEQYF.

The gene calls are TRBV5-6 and TRBJ2-1; 9 bases match TRBD2. Germline assignment: CDR1 SGHDT and CDR2 YYEEEE. Trimming cost V 2 bases and J 9 bases; bases outside gene matches: 9. There are 15 residues in the CDR3. Here the CDR3 reads CASSLGGGGGGEQFF. The CDR3 nucleotides read TGTGCCAGCAGCTTAGGCGGCGGGGGGGGTGGTGAGCAGTTCTTC.

The chain combines TRBV18 with TRBJ1-5; D gene ambiguous. The length of the CDR3 is 13 residues. Per the germline V gene, CDR1 is KGHSH and CDR2 is LQKENI. V was clipped by 3 bases and J by 5 bases, with 8 bases between them. Here the CDR3 DNA reads TGTGCCAGCTCACCCCATTTGGATCAGCCCCAGCATTTT. It translates to CASSPHLDQPQHF.

The genes are TRBV20-1 and TRBJ2-4; the D gene could be TRBD1 or TRBD2 (5 bases each). Germline assignment: CDR1 DFQATT and CDR2 SNEGSKA (reference sequence). Trimming pared 0 bases from V and 1 base from J, leaving 10 bases between. The CDR3 runs to 15 residues. The DNA of the CDR3 is TGCAGTGCTAGAGATCGAGGGGCGGCCAAAAACATTCAGTACTTC. The encoded protein is CSARDRGAAKNIQYF.

This CDR3 is CSAPGRPPYEQYF. CDR3 coding DNA: TGCAGTGCACCGGGCCGTCCACCCTACGAGCAGTACTTC. The chain is built from TRBV20-1 and TRBJ2-7; D not certain. The CDR3 loop spans 13 amino acids. V lost 6 bases to trimming and J lost 2 bases, with 14 bases between them. CDR1 and CDR2 (germline): DFQATT, SNEGSKA (reference sequence).

The chain couples TRBV6-5 to TRBJ1-4, with D possibly matching TRBD1 (5 bases). The V and J ends lost 0 bases and 8 bases respectively, with 13 bases between them. Germline V lookup: CDR1 MNHEY, CDR2 SVGAGI. This CDR3 is built from 15 residues. This chain's CDR3 is CASSYSFGGPEKLFF. For the CDR3, the DNA is TGTGCCAGCAGTTACTCCTTTGGGGGACCGGAAAAACTGTTTTTT.

The chain combines TRBV20-1 with TRBJ2-1; TRBD2 might be the D (7 bases). The ends were cut back, 6 bases at V and 8 bases at J, with 14 bases in the middle. Germline V gives CDR1 DFQATT, CDR2 SNEGSKA (reference sequence). This CDR3 comprises 12 residues. The CDR3 is CSAQRGGDEQFF. The CDR3 bases are TGCAGTGCGCAGAGGGGGGGGGATGAGCAGTTCTTC.

The chain carries TRBV12-3 or TRBV12-4 and TRBJ1-2, with a weak D call TRBD1 (5 bases). V was shortened by 3 bases and J by 1 base, with 12 bases between the two germline ends. The CDR3 is 15 amino acids. In DNA, the CDR3 is TGTGCCAGCAGTTTGTCAGGGATTGTTAACTATGGCTACACCTTC. Protein product: CASSLSGIVNYGYTF.

This clonotype was counted a few times. The chain has TRBV6-4 and TRBJ1-2; D is undetermined. The CDR3 is made up of 12 amino acids. The V and J ends lost 8 bases and 8 bases respectively, with 15 bases between them. The V gene's germline CDR1 is MRHNA and CDR2 SNTAGT. CDR3 in amino acids: CASHVTRLGYTF. The DNA of the CDR3 is TGTGCCAGCCACGTGACCCGGCTCGGCTACACCTTC.

In this sample, this clonotype turned up a few times. The J gene is TRBJ2-1, the V gene TRBV5-6, with 8 bases matching TRBD1. In germline, CDR1 is SGHDT, CDR2 YYEEEE. This CDR3 has 15 amino acids. V lost 0 bases, J lost 8 bases, and 7 bases stayed unmatched. The CDR3 DNA reads as TGTGCCAGCAGCTTGGTCAGGACAGGGAAGGATGAGCAGTTCTTC. Amino acid sequence: CASSLVRTGKDEQFF.

V and J are TRBV7-2 and TRBJ2-1; 10 nucleotides match TRBD2. The trim removed 6 bases at V and 8 bases at J, leaving 7 bases unmatched. Germline V gene data show CDR1 as SGHTA and CDR2 as FQGNSA. CDR3 length: 14 amino acids. In DNA form, the CDR3 reads TGTGCCAGCAGGGCTAGCGGGAGTGTCTATGAGCAGTTCTTC. Encoded protein: CASRASGSVYEQFF.

V and J are TRBV7-6 and TRBJ2-1; tentative D call: TRBD2 (6 bases). CDR3 length: 15 amino acids. The germline CDR1 and CDR2 sequences are SGHVS and FNYEAQ. Trimming removed 2 bases at V and 5 bases at J, with 13 bases between. The CDR3 loop is CASSLRQGGHNEQFF. The CDR3 region has the DNA TGTGCCAGCAGCTTAAGGCAGGGAGGCCACAATGAGCAGTTCTTC.

The table lists this clonotype with a few counts. The V and J genes are TRBV12-3 or TRBV12-4 and TRBJ2-1; 7 nucleotides line up with TRBD1. The junction had 6 bases not matched to a gene; V was cut back by 6 bases and J by 10 bases. The CDR3 contains 12 residues. The CDR3 nucleotides are TGTGCCAGCAGGGGGACAGTTCGGGAGCAGTTCTTC. Protein: CASRGTVREQFF.

This chain links TRBV29-1 with TRBJ2-7, with 9 bases matching TRBD1. The CDR3 is 13 amino acids. J gave up 5 bases and V 1 base, and 3 bases lay outside the gene matches. CDR1 and CDR2 from the germline V gene are SQVTM and ANQGSEA. In DNA, the CDR3 is TGCAGCGTTGAAGGGGACAGGGTTCACGAGCAGTACTTC. This gives the protein CSVEGDRVHEQYF.

This clonotype was seen more than once but under ten times. V and J are TRBV7-2 and TRBJ2-7; 7 nucleotides align to TRBD2. Trimming at V came to 1 base and at J to 0 bases, leaving 6 bases not matched to a gene. This CDR3 spans 16 amino acids. CDR1 and CDR2 from the germline V gene are SGHTA and FQGNSA. In DNA, the CDR3 is TGTGCCAGCAGCTTAGGCTTCACTAGCGACTCCTACGAGCAGTACTTC. It encodes CASSLGFTSDSYEQYF.

This clonotype has a handful of counts. This chain joins TRBV7-2 and TRBJ2-2, with 8 bases identical to TRBD2. This CDR3 region has 16 residues. CDR1 and CDR2 (germline): SGHTA, FQGNSA. Losses at the gene ends were 8 bases for V and 4 bases for J; bases not matched to a gene: 12. CDR3 in amino acids: CASHAPGLAGTGELFF. The CDR3 nucleotides are TGTGCCAGCCACGCTCCGGGCCTAGCGGGCACCGGGGAGCTGTTTTTT.